This T cell receptor (beta chain) was sequenced for a study of CD8 T cells in Susac syndrome. Germline V lookup: CDR1 SQVTM, CDR2 ANQGSEA. The CDR3 consists of 15 residues. After removal of 2 bases from V and 0 bases from J, the junction contained 1 base not matched to a gene. The RNA, about 0.45 to 1 ug, was put through reverse transcription using random hexamers. The method of amplification for TCR beta CDR3 was immunoSEQ multiplex PCR, covering 54 Vbeta and 13 Jbeta. TCRdb independently ran MiXCR on the immunoSEQ multiplex PCR reads; one entry per CDR3 protein. Found here are around 200,000 distinct CDR3 sequences, around 95% of them singletons; the top ten hold less than 0.11%. FACS was used to enrich TEMRA cells, whereas the CD8+ and CD4+ T cells were obtained by negative isolation.

The receptor was isolated from a human donor in good health. The J gene is TRBJ2-3, the V gene TRBV29-1; TRBD2 matches 11 bases. Material: CD4+ T cells from PBMCs. CDR3 sequence reads: CSVERTSGSTDTQYF. The CDR3 DNA reads as TGCAGCGTTGAACGGACTAGCGGGAGCACAGATACGCAGTATTTT.